This TCR beta chain was sequenced for a study of post-analysis software for immune sequencing data. General study results and limits: With TRBV5-6, TRBV5-1 and TRBV20-1 included, 4 to 6 TRBV segments were more frequent in patients than in controls.

Of note for this clonotype: Its target is not known.

The TCR beta cDNA libraries carried unique molecular identifiers. TCRdb itself ran the PCR reads through MiXCR, one entry per CDR3 protein. This table has under 900,000 distinct CDR3 sequences, approximately 50% appearing once. The V end lost 7 bases, the J end lost 3 bases, and 10 bases lay between the germline ends. The CDR3 contains 12 residues. The chain combines TRBV12-3 or TRBV12-4 with TRBJ2-7; TRBD1 or TRBD2 may be the D gene (5 bases each). The specimen was blood. The clonotype originates from a girl between 5 and 17 years old with multiple sclerosis. The CDR3 bases are TGTGCCAGCACCCTGGGGGACTACGAGCAGTACTTC. This encodes CASTLGDYEQYF.